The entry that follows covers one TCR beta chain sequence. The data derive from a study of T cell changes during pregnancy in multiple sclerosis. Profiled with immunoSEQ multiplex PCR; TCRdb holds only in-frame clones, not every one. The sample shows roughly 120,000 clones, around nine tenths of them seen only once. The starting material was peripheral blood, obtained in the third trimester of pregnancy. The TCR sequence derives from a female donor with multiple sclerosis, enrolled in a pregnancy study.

CDR3 DNA sequence: TGCAGCGTTGAAATCGCGGCCGGGGAGCTGTTTTTT. Amino acids: CSVEIAAGELFF. V gene TRBV29-1 combines with J gene TRBJ2-2; no definite D call. V was trimmed by 2 bases and J by 6 bases, leaving 7 bases between them. The CDR3 contains 12 residues. Germline V gives CDR1 SQVTM, CDR2 ANQGSEA.